The 3 T cell receptor beta chains reported below all come from one sample, sequenced in a study of T cells in Graves' hyperthyroidism and ophthalmopathy. TCR beta CDR3 sequences were amplified from RNA transcripts. Using the HTBI primer set, a first-round RT-PCR was run on the TCR CDR3. TCRdb reprocessed the multiplex PCR reads with MiXCR, giving one entry per CDR3 protein. Here the sample spans 650,000 to 850,000 distinct CDR3 sequences, approximately 19% being singletons. The sequenced sample was blood. Source of these receptors: a woman aged 50 to 60 with Graves' hyperthyroidism that later progressed to Graves' ophthalmopathy.

The chain is built from TRBV7-2 and TRBJ1-5; possibly TRBD1 for D (5 bases). The CDR3 spans 18 residues. Germline V lookup: CDR1 SGHTA, CDR2 FQGNSA. The V and J ends lost 6 bases and 2 bases respectively, with 23 bases between them. The CDR3 protein is CASRDGQGTPIGNQPQHF. CDR3 bases: TGTGCCAGCAGGGATGGGCAGGGCACTCCTATAGGCAATCAGCCCCAGCATTTT.

V gene TRBV7-9 combines with J gene TRBJ1-3; D is ambiguous. The CDR3 totals 15 residues. CDR1 and CDR2 from the germline V gene are SEHNR and FQNEAQ (reference sequence). The ends were cut back, 0 bases at V and 0 bases at J, with 6 bases in the middle. The CDR3, as DNA: TGTGCCAGCAGCTTAGCGAGCGTCTCTGGAAACACCATATATTTT. Amino acid sequence: CASSLASVSGNTIYF.

Many counts were recorded for this clonotype. The chain employs TRBV7-2 and TRBJ2-1, with 12 bases matching TRBD2. CDR3 length equals 15 residues. The junction had 5 bases not matched to a gene; V was cut back by 3 bases and J by 8 bases. The germline V gene encodes CDR1 SGHTA and CDR2 FQGNSA. Written as DNA, the CDR3 is TGTGCCAGCAGCTTCGGACTAGCGGGGAGCGATGAGCAGTTCTTC. It specifies CASSFGLAGSDEQFF.